These 27 T cell receptor beta chains were sequenced from one sample in a study of cytomegalovirus exposure and HLA in healthy donors (dated by TCRdb to about 2017). The method behind the library was the immunoSEQ multiplex PCR assay. TCRdb's version of the immuneACCESS table is confined to in-frame rearrangements and falls short of the full clone set. An unresolved V gene accounts for under half of the shortfall where checked; the remainder is of unknown origin. Present in this sample are over 200,000 clones, around 78% of which were seen just once. The top ten hold around 5.6% of the sample. Source material: PBMCs. Receptor source: a woman aged 18 to 35 in good health and CMV-seronegative.

This sequence joins TRBV5-1 and TRBJ2-2; D not certain. The germline V and J ends were trimmed by 0 bases and 3 bases, with 9 bases remaining between them. The CDR3 loop spans 15 amino acids. Germline V gene data show CDR1 as SGHRS and CDR2 as YFSETQ. This chain's CDR3 is CASSLADTYTGELFF. In DNA, the CDR3 is TGCGCCAGCAGCTTGGCTGACACCTACACCGGGGAGCTGTTTTTT.

The chain uses TRBV28 and TRBJ2-2; 9 positions match TRBD2. The V gene's germline CDR1 is MDHEN and CDR2 SYDVKM. This CDR3 spans 16 amino acids. Trimming at V came to 2 bases and at J to 4 bases, leaving 5 bases not matched to a gene. The CDR3: CASSLETSGSTGELFF. CDR3 in DNA: TGTGCCAGCAGTTTAGAGACTAGCGGCTCCACCGGGGAGCTGTTTTTT.

This clone was counted a few times. This rearrangement joins TRBV7-3 to TRBJ2-1; D possibly uses TRBD1 or TRBD2 (6 bases each). The CDR3 sequence is 12 residues long. The germline V gene has CDR1 SGHTA and CDR2 FQGTGA. V was trimmed by 6 bases and J by 9 bases, leaving 12 bases between them. CDR3 sequence reads: CASRKEGGEQFF. CDR3 coding DNA: TGTGCCAGCAGAAAGGAGGGGGGTGAGCAGTTCTTC.

Only a few counts were recorded for this clone. The rearrangement joins TRBV6-1 to TRBJ2-1; 8 nucleotides line up with TRBD1. With 6 bases clipped from V and 8 bases from J, the junction kept 9 bases outside the gene matches. Germline loops: CDR1 MNHNS, CDR2 SASEGT. The CDR3 consists of 14 residues. CDR3 bases: TGTGCCAGCAGGCGGGACAGGTGGCTTTATGAGCAGTTCTTC. It is translated as CASRRDRWLYEQFF.

The chain couples TRBV13 to TRBJ1-1, with unresolved D. The germline CDR1 and CDR2 sequences are PRHDT and FYEKMQ (reference sequence). The V and J ends lost 5 bases and 8 bases respectively, with 12 bases between them. The CDR3 runs to 12 residues. The DNA of the CDR3 is TGTGCCAGCAGCCGAGAGGGATTAGAAGCTTTCTTT. This gives the protein CASSREGLEAFF. The full variable domain, completed using reference TRBV13 and TRBJ1-1, is AAGVIQSPRHLIKEKRETATLKCYPIPRHDTVYWYQQGPGQDPQFLISFYEKMQSDKGSIPDRFSAQQFSDYHSELNMSSLELGDSALYFCASSREGLEAFFGQGTRLTVV.

This chain links TRBV4-1 with TRBJ1-4; D call uncertain. The CDR3 is 21 amino acids. The germline CDR1 and CDR2 sequences are MGHRA and YSYEKL. V dropped 4 bases and J dropped 0 bases, with 27 bases sitting between them. The CDR3 coding sequence is TGCGCCAGCAGCCGGTGGAGGCAGGCTATCACTCGCTCCTCAACTAATGAAAAACTGTTTTTT. Protein: CASSRWRQAITRSSTNEKLFF.

The chain recombines TRBV5-5 with TRBJ2-5, with 11 bases aligning to TRBD2. The V gene's germline CDR1 is SGHKS and CDR2 YYEKEE (reference sequence). The length of the CDR3 is 17 residues. V lost 0 bases to trimming and J lost 2 bases; unmatched junction nucleotides: 6. In DNA form, the CDR3 reads TGTGCCAGCAGCTTGGCGATGGTAGCGGGGGGGCAAGAGACCCAGTACTTC. It specifies CASSLAMVAGGQETQYF.

The rearrangement uses TRBV9 and TRBJ2-1; D remains ambiguous. V was shortened by 4 bases and J by 7 bases, with 12 bases between the two germline ends. The V gene's germline CDR1 is SGDLS and CDR2 YYNGEE. The CDR3 consists of 13 residues. CDR3 nucleotide sequence: TGTGCCAGCAGCTCCTCACTGGGGAATGAGCAGTTCTTC. It translates to CASSSSLGNEQFF.

The chain uses TRBV11-2 and TRBJ2-7; 9 nucleotides align to TRBD2. The germline V gene encodes CDR1 SGHAT and CDR2 FQNNGV. V was clipped by 3 bases and J by 6 bases; unmatched bases: 6. The CDR3 consists of 14 residues. CDR3: CASSFLLAGSEQYF. Here the CDR3 DNA reads TGTGCCAGCAGCTTCCTGCTAGCGGGGAGCGAGCAGTACTTC.

V gene TRBV19 combines with J gene TRBJ1-5; perhaps TRBD1 as D (6 bases). The CDR3 sequence is 16 residues long. CDR1 is LNHDA and CDR2 is SQIVND in the germline V gene (reference sequence). Trimming left V 3 bases short and J 7 bases short, with 19 bases between. The CDR3 sequence: CASSIIAGGAEQPQHF. The CDR3 DNA is TGTGCCAGTAGTATTATTGCGGGGGGGGCAGAGCAGCCCCAGCATTTT.

This clone has a handful of counts. V gene TRBV7-2 combines with J gene TRBJ1-2, with 10 bases fitting TRBD1. The CDR3 length is 14 residues. After removal of 5 bases from V and 3 bases from J, the junction contained 3 bases not matched to a gene. Looked up from germline, CDR1 is SGHTA and CDR2 is FQGNSA. The CDR3 nucleotides are TGTGCCAGCAGCCCGGGGACAGGGGACTATGGCTACACCTTC. It yields the protein CASSPGTGDYGYTF. Full variable domain (missing parts from reference TRBV7-2 and TRBJ1-2): GAGVSQSPSNKVTEKGKDVELRCDPISGHTALYWYRQSLGQGLEFLIYFQGNSAPDKSGLPSDRFSAERTGGSVSTLTIQRTQQEDSAVYLCASSPGTGDYGYTFGSGTRLTVV.

The chain recombines TRBV4-1 with TRBJ1-3; D is ambiguous. The CDR3 covers 14 residues. The germline V gene has CDR1 MGHRA and CDR2 YSYEKL. Trimming pared 0 bases from V and 3 bases from J, leaving 6 bases between. This CDR3 reads CASSQEAFGNTIYF. In nucleotides, the CDR3 is TGCGCCAGCAGCCAAGAAGCCTTTGGAAACACCATATATTTT.

The chain recombines TRBV5-1 with TRBJ2-5; 12 bases align to TRBD2. V shed 4 bases, J shed 5 bases, and the junction held 9 bases outside the gene matches. The CDR3 extends over 16 amino acids. Looked up from germline, CDR1 is SGHRS and CDR2 is YFSETQ. CDR3 in DNA: TGCGCCAGCAGCGGACGACTAGCGGGAGAGCCGGAGACCCAGTACTTC. Amino acids: CASSGRLAGEPETQYF.

In its sample, this clone was seen once. The J gene is TRBJ1-1, the V gene TRBV7-9; D is uncertain. The CDR3 covers 13 residues. Germline V gives CDR1 SEHNR, CDR2 FQNEAQ (reference sequence). Trimming pared 1 base from V and 3 bases from J, leaving 6 bases between. The CDR3 loop is CASSLGLDTEAFF. The CDR3 nucleotides are TGTGCCAGCAGCTTAGGCTTGGACACTGAAGCTTTCTTT. The variable domain in full, with the rest retrieved from reference TRBV7-9 and TRBJ1-1, is DTGVSQNPRHKITKRGQNVTFRCDPISEHNRLYWYRQTLGQGPEFLTYFQNEAQLEKSRLLSDRFSAERPKGSFSTLEIQRTEQGDSAMYLCASSLGLDTEAFFGQGTRLTVV.

The V and J genes are TRBV2 and TRBJ2-7; possible D gene TRBD2, 5 bases. V was shortened by 3 bases and J by 5 bases, with 8 bases between the two germline ends. The germline gives CDR1 SNHLY, CDR2 FYNNEI. This CDR3 has 12 residues. DNA of the CDR3: TGTGCCAGCAGTGATCCCGGGGACGAGCAGTACTTC. It encodes CASSDPGDEQYF.

This clone was seen only a few times. V usage is TRBV5-1 and J usage is TRBJ1-2; D remains ambiguous. The CDR3 contains 13 residues. With 0 bases removed from V and 8 bases from J, the gap between germline ends came to 11 bases. In germline, CDR1 is SGHRS, CDR2 YFSETQ. CDR3 sequence reads: CASSLGAGIGYTF. The CDR3 DNA follows: TGCGCCAGCAGCTTGGGTGCAGGCATCGGCTACACCTTC. The complete variable domain, with remaining parts taken from reference TRBV5-1 and TRBJ1-2, reads KAGVTQTPRYLIKTRGQQVTLSCSPISGHRSVSWYQQTPGQGLQFLFEYFSETQRNKGNFPGRFSGRQFSNSRSEMNVSTLELGDSALYLCASSLGAGIGYTFGSGTRLTVV.

This clone was seen only a few times. The CDR3 sequence: CASSFGTDTNEKLFF. CDR3 sequence (DNA): TGTGCCAGCAGCTTTGGGACGGACACGAATGAAAAACTGTTTTTT. The chain has TRBV13 and TRBJ1-4; possible D gene TRBD1, 5 bases. The germline CDR1 and CDR2 sequences are PRHDT and FYEKMQ (reference sequence). The CDR3 runs 15 residues. V was shortened by 3 bases and J by 5 bases, with 13 bases between the two germline ends.

This chain connects TRBV7-6 to TRBJ1-1; D ambiguous. CDR3 length equals 16 residues. The V end lost 1 base, the J end lost 0 bases, and 12 bases lay between the germline ends. CDR1 SGHVS and CDR2 FNYEAQ come from the germline V gene. The CDR3 DNA is TGTGCCAGCAGCTTAGGAACGAACGGTATGAACACTGAAGCTTTCTTT. This translates into CASSLGTNGMNTEAFF.

The chain employs TRBV28 and TRBJ2-7, with 11 bases that match TRBD2. Germline V gene data show CDR1 as MDHEN and CDR2 as SYDVKM. The CDR3 spans 15 residues. The V segment lost 5 bases and the J segment 4 bases; nucleotides outside the gene matches: 7. CDR3 region: CASSEGLAGTYEQYF. The CDR3 coding sequence is TGTGCCAGCAGTGAAGGACTAGCGGGTACGTACGAGCAGTACTTC.

The chain is built from TRBV27 and TRBJ2-2; tentative D call: TRBD1 (5 bases). There are 17 residues in the CDR3. The germline V and J ends were trimmed by 0 bases and 4 bases, with 15 bases remaining between them. The germline gives CDR1 MNHEY, CDR2 SMNVEV (reference sequence). CDR3 in DNA: TGTGCCAGCAGTTTATCCCCCGCCAGGGTGGGCACCGGGGAGCTGTTTTTT. Protein product: CASSLSPARVGTGELFF.

V usage is TRBV5-6 and J usage is TRBJ1-4; D is unresolved. In germline, CDR1 is SGHDT, CDR2 YYEEEE. V lost 0 bases and J 3 bases, leaving 9 bases between the germline ends. The CDR3 length is 15 residues. In DNA, the CDR3 is TGTGCCAGCAGCTTGGGTAGGAGCCCTAATGAAAAACTGTTTTTT. Protein: CASSLGRSPNEKLFF.

The rearrangement links TRBV7-2 to TRBJ1-2; 9 bases are a match to TRBD1. In germline, CDR1 is SGHTA, CDR2 FQGNSA. The J segment lost 3 bases and the V segment lost 0 bases, leaving 5 bases of the junction unmatched. The CDR3 extends over 16 amino acids. Here the CDR3 reads CASSLAMGQGDYGYTF. CDR3 nucleotide sequence: TGTGCCAGCAGCTTAGCGATGGGACAGGGTGACTATGGCTACACCTTC.

The J gene is TRBJ1-1, the V gene TRBV27; unclear D gene. Trimming shortened V by 2 bases and J by 0 bases, and 7 bases separated the two germline ends. Germline-derived CDR1 and CDR2 are MNHEY and SMNVEV (reference sequence). This CDR3 comprises 14 residues. The CDR3 spells CASSLGLLNTEAFF. CDR3 nucleotide sequence: TGTGCCAGCAGTTTAGGACTCCTGAACACTGAAGCTTTCTTT.

The V and J genes are TRBV27 and TRBJ2-7; TRBD1 matches 7 bases. The CDR3 runs 15 residues. V shed 6 bases and J 4 bases; nucleotides not matched to a gene: 12. CDR1 and CDR2 from the germline V gene are MNHEY and SMNVEV (reference sequence). The CDR3 reads CASSPIGTAKYEQYF. The CDR3 DNA is TGTGCCAGCAGCCCCATCGGGACAGCGAAATACGAGCAGTACTTC.

CDR3 amino acids: CASSSPSDRGNTEAFF. CDR3 DNA sequence: TGTGCCAGCAGTTCCCCTTCGGACAGGGGGAACACTGAAGCTTTCTTT. The chain uses TRBV28 and TRBJ1-1; 9 positions match TRBD1. Trimming removed 4 bases from V and 1 base from J; junction bases left unmatched: 7. The CDR3 runs 16 residues. Germline V CDR1 and CDR2: MDHEN, SYDVKM.

V is TRBV28 and J is TRBJ2-7; D tentatively reads TRBD1 or TRBD2 (5 bases each). There are 15 residues in the CDR3. The germline gives CDR1 MDHEN, CDR2 SYDVKM. Deletions cut 5 bases from V and 6 bases from J, with 20 bases between. CDR3 sequence (DNA): TGTGCCAGCAGTCTGGGGGAACTGTCTTCGGGCGAGCAGTACTTC. Amino acids: CASSLGELSSGEQYF.

V is TRBV5-1 and J is TRBJ2-1; 7 bases match TRBD1. The V gene's germline CDR1 is SGHRS and CDR2 YFSETQ. The CDR3 extends over 15 amino acids. The junction had 4 bases not matched to a gene; V was cut back by 0 bases and J by 4 bases. The CDR3 region is CASSLGEGAYNEQFF. DNA of the CDR3: TGCGCCAGCAGCTTGGGTGAGGGGGCATACAATGAGCAGTTCTTC.